This TCR beta chain was recovered during a study of shared T cell receptors in the human thymus. Here immunoSEQ multiplex PCR was the method, and the copy in TCRdb shows in-frame clones only, minus some. The sample shows hundreds of thousands of clones, about 89% of them seen only once. Germline CDR1 is KGHSH and CDR2 is LQKENI. The CDR3 extends over 15 amino acids. V trimming: 1 base; J trimming: 6 bases; junction bases outside the gene matches: 6. Another study also made use of these data, one on human thymus T cells. This second report adds: Thymus tissue was removed during corrective cardiac surgery.

The chain joins TRBV18 to TRBJ2-1; 7 bases map to TRBD1. Sequenced input: thymocytes. The receptor was derived from a boy younger than two with a congenital heart defect. For the CDR3, the DNA is TGTGCCAGCTCACCACGGCACAGGGGTAGCAATGAGCAGTTCTTC. This gives the protein CASSPRHRGSNEQFF.